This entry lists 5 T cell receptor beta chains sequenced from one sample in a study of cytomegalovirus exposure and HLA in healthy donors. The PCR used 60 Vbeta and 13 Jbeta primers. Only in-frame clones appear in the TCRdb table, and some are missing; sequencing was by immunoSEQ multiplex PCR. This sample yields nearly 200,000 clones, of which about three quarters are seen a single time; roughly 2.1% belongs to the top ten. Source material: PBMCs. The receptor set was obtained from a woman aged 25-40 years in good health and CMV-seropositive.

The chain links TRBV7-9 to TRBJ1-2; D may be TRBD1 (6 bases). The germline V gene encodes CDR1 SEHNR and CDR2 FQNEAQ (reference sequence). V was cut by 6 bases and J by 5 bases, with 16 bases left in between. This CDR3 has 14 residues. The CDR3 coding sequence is TGTGCCAGCAGGATAACAGGGACGTTTTATGGCTACACCTTC. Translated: CASRITGTFYGYTF.

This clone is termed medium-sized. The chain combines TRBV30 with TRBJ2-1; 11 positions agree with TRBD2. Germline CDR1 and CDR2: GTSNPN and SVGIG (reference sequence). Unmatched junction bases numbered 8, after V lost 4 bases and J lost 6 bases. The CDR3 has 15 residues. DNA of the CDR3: TGTGCCTGGACTCCCCTAGCGGGAGGACCCAATGAGCAGTTCTTC. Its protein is CAWTPLAGGPNEQFF. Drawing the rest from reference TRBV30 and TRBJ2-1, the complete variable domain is SQTIHQWPATLVQPVGSPLSLECTVEGTSNPNLYWYRQAAGRGLQLLFYSVGIGQISSEVPQNLSASRPQDRQFILSSKKLLLSDSGFYLCAWTPLAGGPNEQFFGPGTRLTVL.

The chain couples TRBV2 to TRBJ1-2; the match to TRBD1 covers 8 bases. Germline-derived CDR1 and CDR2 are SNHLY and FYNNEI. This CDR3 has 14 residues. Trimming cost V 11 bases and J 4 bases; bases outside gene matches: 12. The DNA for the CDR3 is TGTGCCGCTAATACAGGGGGAGTGACCTATGGCTACACCTTC. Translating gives CAANTGGVTYGYTF.

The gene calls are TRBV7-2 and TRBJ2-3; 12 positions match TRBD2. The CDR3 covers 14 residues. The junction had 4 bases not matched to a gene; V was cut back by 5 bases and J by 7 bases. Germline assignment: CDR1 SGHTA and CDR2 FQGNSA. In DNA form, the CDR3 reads TGTGCCAGCAGCCGAACTAGCGGGGGGCATACGCAGTATTTT. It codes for CASSRTSGGHTQYF.

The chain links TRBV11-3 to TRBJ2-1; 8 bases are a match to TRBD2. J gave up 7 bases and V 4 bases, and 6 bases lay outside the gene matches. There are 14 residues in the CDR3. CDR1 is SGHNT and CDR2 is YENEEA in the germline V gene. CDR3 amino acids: CASSSSGSVNEQFF. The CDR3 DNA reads TGTGCCAGCAGCTCCAGCGGGAGCGTAAATGAGCAGTTCTTC.